What follows is one T cell receptor (beta chain) and its context. Libraries were prepared by immunoSEQ multiplex PCR; TCRdb keeps only in-frame clonotypes and omits some of them. The sample lists roughly 200,000 clones, approximately 80% occurring once. This sample is drawn from a study of blood T cell repertoires in COVID-19. Study-level information: PBMCs, B-cell-depleted T cells, or T cells were the source of the cDNA or gDNA that made up the material.

The CDR3 loop spans 17 amino acids. V dropped 0 bases and J dropped 4; count of bases not matched to a gene: 11. Germline lookup yields CDR1 SGHRS and CDR2 YFSETQ. This clonotype was sampled from a middle-aged woman with COVID-19, enrolled during active disease. The rearrangement uses TRBV5-1 and TRBJ2-3, with 7 bases fitting TRBD2. Sequencing was done on a sample of peripheral blood. The CDR3 sequence: CASSLGSGNKVADTQYF. The CDR3 bases are TGCGCCAGCAGCTTGGGAAGCGGGAATAAAGTGGCAGATACGCAGTATTTT.